This T cell receptor (beta chain) was observed in a study of naive and memory T cell subsets. This clonotype was detected only a few times. Because the CDR3 is missing its conserved closing phenylalanine or tryptophan, this is likely a read error. The limits of the CDR3 on the DNA are not certain, so only TCRdb's listed CDR3 is given. Germline V gene data show CDR1 as DFQATT and CDR2 as SNEGSKA (reference sequence). The CDR3 spans 14 residues, counting both ends. Two oligonucleotides, mixed equimolar, formed the beta constant-region primer covering TRBC1 and TRBC2. TCRdb fed the UMI-ligation and nested PCR reads into MiXCR, producing one record per CDR3 protein. The repertoire includes 75,000 to 85,000 distinct CDR3 sequences, around 13% of them detected once, and 0.9% to 0.95% sits in the top ten.

This TCR was recovered from a human donor in good health. Sequenced input: central memory CD4+ T cells from blood. The chain couples TRBV20-1 to TRBJ1-1; the DNA was not compared with TRBD1, the D call given in the table. Here the CDR3 reads CSARVLGDRVPPAV.